The clone carrying this T cell receptor (beta chain) was recorded only once. TCRdb's copy holds only in-frame clones and misses some; the assay was immunoSEQ multiplex PCR. This table holds 200,000 or so clones, 84% found once. The CDR3 is 12 amino acids. Trimming removed 2 bases at V and 8 bases at J, with 7 bases between. The germline V gene has CDR1 MNHEY and CDR2 SVGAGI. The data were taken from a study of blood T cell repertoires in COVID-19. Turning to the study itself: Both acute and convalescent COVID-19 samples were obtained from the United States, Italy and Spain. In each case, the material was cDNA or gDNA derived from T cells, B-cell-depleted T cells, or PBMCs.

The specimen sequenced was peripheral blood. The rearrangement links TRBV6-5 to TRBJ2-1, with D possibly TRBD2 on 5 matching bases. The TCR comes from a man aged 25-40 years with active or convalescent COVID-19. This CDR3 reads CASSYRADEQFF. The CDR3 bases are TGTGCCAGCAGTTACAGAGCGGATGAGCAGTTCTTC.